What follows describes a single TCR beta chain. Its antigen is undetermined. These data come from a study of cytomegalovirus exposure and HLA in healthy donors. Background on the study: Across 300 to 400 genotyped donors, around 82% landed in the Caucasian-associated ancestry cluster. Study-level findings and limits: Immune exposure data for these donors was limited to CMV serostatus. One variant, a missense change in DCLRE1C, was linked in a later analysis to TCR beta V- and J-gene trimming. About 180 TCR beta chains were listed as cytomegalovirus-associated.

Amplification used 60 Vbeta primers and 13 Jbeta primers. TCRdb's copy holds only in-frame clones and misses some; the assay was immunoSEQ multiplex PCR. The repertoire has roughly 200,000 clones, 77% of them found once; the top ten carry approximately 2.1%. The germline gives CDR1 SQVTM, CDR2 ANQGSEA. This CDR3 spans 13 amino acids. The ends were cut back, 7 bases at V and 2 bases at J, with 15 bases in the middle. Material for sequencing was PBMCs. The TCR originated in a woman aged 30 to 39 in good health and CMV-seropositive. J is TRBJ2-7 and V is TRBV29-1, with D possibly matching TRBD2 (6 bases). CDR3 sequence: CSAQGGVAYEQYF. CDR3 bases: TGCAGCGCCCAAGGAGGGGTCGCCTACGAGCAGTACTTC.